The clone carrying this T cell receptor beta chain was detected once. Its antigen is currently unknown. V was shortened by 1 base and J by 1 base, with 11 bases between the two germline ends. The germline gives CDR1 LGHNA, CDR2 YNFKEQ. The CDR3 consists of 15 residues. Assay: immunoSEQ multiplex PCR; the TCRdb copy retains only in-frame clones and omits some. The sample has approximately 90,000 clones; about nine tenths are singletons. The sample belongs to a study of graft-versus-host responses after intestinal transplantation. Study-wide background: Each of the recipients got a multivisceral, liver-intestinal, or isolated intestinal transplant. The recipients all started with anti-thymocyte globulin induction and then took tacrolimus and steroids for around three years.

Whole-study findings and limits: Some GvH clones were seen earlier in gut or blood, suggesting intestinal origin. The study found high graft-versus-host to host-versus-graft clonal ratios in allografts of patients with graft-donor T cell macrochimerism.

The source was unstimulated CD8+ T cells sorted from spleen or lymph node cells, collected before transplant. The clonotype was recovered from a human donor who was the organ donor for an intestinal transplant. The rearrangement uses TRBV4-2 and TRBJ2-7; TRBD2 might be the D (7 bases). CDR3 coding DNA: TGTGCCAGCAGCCAAGGAAGCGGGACATCCTACGAGCAGTACTTC. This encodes CASSQGSGTSYEQYF.